This T cell receptor beta chain is from a study of OX40 agonist ivuxolimab in advanced cancers. TCRdb keeps only in-frame clones here, not all; method: immunoSEQ multiplex PCR. Of 150,000 to 190,000 clones in the sample, 94% are singletons; the top ten hold just over 0.3%. Cycle 7 day 1, cycle 4 day 1, and baseline were the timepoints at which blood was sampled. Germline loops: CDR1 GTSNPN, CDR2 SVGIG (reference sequence). The CDR3 runs to 14 residues. V lost 0 bases, J lost 2 bases, and 11 bases lay in between. The receptor's source is an adult with an advanced solid tumor such as melanoma, head and neck, liver or kidney cancer. The sample was CD4+ or CD8+ T cells sorted from blood, taken in a trial of the OX40 agonist ivuxolimab. V and J are TRBV30 and TRBJ2-7; D gene ambiguous. The CDR3 spells CAWSVNLHTYEQYF. DNA for the CDR3: TGTGCCTGGAGTGTAAACCTTCACACCTACGAGCAGTACTTC. The variable domain in full, with the rest retrieved from reference TRBV30 and TRBJ2-7, is SQTIHQWPATLVQPVGSPLSLECTVEGTSNPNLYWYRQAAGRGLQLLFYSVGIGQISSEVPQNLSASRPQDRQFILSSKKLLLSDSGFYLCAWSVNLHTYEQYFGPGTRLTVT.